These 25 T cell receptor beta chains were all obtained from the same sample, sequenced in a study of PD-1 blockade in classical Hodgkin lymphoma (dated by TCRdb to about 2020). Library creation used the immunoSEQ multiplex PCR assay. As stored in TCRdb, this immuneACCESS dataset retains in-frame rearrangements with V and J assigned. A fraction of the clones does not appear; measured against another copy, unresolved V genes explain less than half of the discrepancy, and the remainder lacks a known reason. For this sample the table gives 70,000 or so clones, of which 65% to 75% were detected only once. The top ten constitute about 9.1% of the sample. What the time point label conveys for this sample: cycle 2 day 1 (C2D1) of nivolumab. Relapse after autologous stem cell transplantation had occurred in all trial patients, and cohorts A, B and C were distinguished by prior brentuximab vedotin exposure.

The specimen was peripheral blood mononuclear cells (PBMCs), collected before the second cycle of nivolumab. The receptor source for this set is a human donor with classical Hodgkin lymphoma.

This chain connects TRBV5-4 to TRBJ1-2, with 7 positions matching TRBD1. The V gene's germline CDR1 is SGHNT and CDR2 YYREEE (reference sequence). The CDR3 covers 17 residues. J lost 8 bases, V lost 1 base, and 17 bases had no gene match. The DNA for the CDR3 is TGTGCCAGCAGCTTGTTTCTAAGCGGGGACAGTCGTTTGGGCTACACCTTC. Protein product: CASSLFLSGDSRLGYTF.

The CDR3 spells CASSPDTSSYNEQFF. DNA of the CDR3: TGTGCCAGCAGCCCGGACACTTCCTCCTACAATGAGCAGTTCTTC. The V call is TRBV7-8, the J call TRBJ2-1, with D perhaps TRBD1 (5 bases). Germline CDR1 reads SGHVS; CDR2 reads FQNEAQ. This CDR3 has 15 residues. The V gene lost 5 bases and the J gene lost 0 bases, with 11 bases spanning the gap.

This clone was observed a few times. The chain carries TRBV6-1 and TRBJ1-1; no definite D call. This CDR3 contains 14 residues. The germline CDR1 and CDR2 sequences are MNHNS and SASEGT. The ends were cut back, 4 bases at V and 0 bases at J, with 9 bases in the middle. CDR3 sequence (DNA): TGTGCCAGCAGTGCAACACTGATGAACACTGAAGCTTTCTTT. Translating gives CASSATLMNTEAFF.

This clone appeared a few times. The genes are TRBV5-1 and TRBJ2-3; maybe TRBD2 (6 bases). Germline V gene data show CDR1 as SGHRS and CDR2 as YFSETQ. This CDR3 has 14 amino acids. Trimming took off 3 bases at V and 3 bases at J, with 11 bases between the two ends. This CDR3 is CASSWSAGTDTQYF. The CDR3 DNA reads as TGCGCCAGCAGCTGGTCGGCGGGAACAGATACGCAGTATTTT.

The genes are TRBV4-2 and TRBJ2-3, with TRBD1 matching 7 bases. This CDR3 is built from 16 residues. The junction had 5 bases not matched to a gene; V was cut back by 1 base and J by 1 base. CDR1 is LGHNA, CDR2 YNFKEQ, per germline. This CDR3 is CASSQVSDRGTDTQYF. DNA for the CDR3: TGTGCCAGCAGCCAAGTAAGTGACAGGGGCACAGATACGCAGTATTTT.

This clone was detected many times. The CDR3 region has the DNA TGTGCCAGCAGCGCGACTAGCGTTACTTACAATGAGCAGTTCTTC. Translation: CASSATSVTYNEQFF. The rearrangement uses TRBV9 and TRBJ2-1, with 8 bases identical to TRBD2. From germline, CDR1 is SGDLS and CDR2 YYNGEE. V trimming: 3 bases; J trimming: 4 bases; junction bases outside the gene matches: 6. CDR3 size: 15 residues.

This sequence joins TRBV11-3 and TRBJ2-7, with 10 bases lining up with TRBD1. Trimming at V came to 5 bases and at J to 6 bases, leaving 7 bases not matched to a gene. The V gene's germline CDR1 is SGHNT and CDR2 YENEEA. This CDR3 is 14 amino acids long. The DNA for the CDR3 is TGTGCCAGCAGCAGACGGGACAGGGGCCTCGAGCAGTACTTC. Protein: CASSRRDRGLEQYF. Full variable domain (outside the CDR3, taken from reference TRBV11-3 and TRBJ2-7): EAGVVQSPRYKIIEKKQPVAFWCNPISGHNTLYWYLQNLGQGPELLIRYENEEAVDDSQLPKDRFSAERLKGVDSTLKIQPAELGDSAVYLCASSRRDRGLEQYFGPGTRLTVT.

This clone was observed a few times. The chain is built from TRBV5-1 and TRBJ1-1; D may be TRBD1 (6 bases). This CDR3 spans 15 amino acids. The V end was cut by 3 bases, the J end by 3 bases, with 15 bases between. Germline V lookup: CDR1 SGHRS, CDR2 YFSETQ. The CDR3 region has the DNA TGCGCCAGCAGCTACGCAACAGGGTTAGACACTGAAGCTTTCTTT. This gives the protein CASSYATGLDTEAFF.

The chain links TRBV6-1 to TRBJ1-3; D might be TRBD1 (6 bases). Germline assignment: CDR1 MNHNS and CDR2 SASEGT. Trimming removed 1 base at V and 2 bases at J, with 9 bases between. The CDR3 has 15 residues. CDR3 sequence: CASSEVTGPGNTIYF. CDR3 nucleotide sequence: TGTGCCAGCAGTGAAGTTACAGGGCCTGGAAACACCATATATTTT.

V gene TRBV5-6 combines with J gene TRBJ2-7, with D maybe TRBD1 (5 bases). The CDR3 runs 15 residues. CDR1 is SGHDT, CDR2 YYEEEE, per germline. V was clipped by 0 bases and J by 3 bases, with 13 bases between them. CDR3 in DNA: TGTGCCAGCAGCTTGGAAGGGGAACAATACTACGAGCAGTACTTC. Amino acid sequence: CASSLEGEQYYEQYF. Complete variable domain (other parts from reference TRBV5-6 and TRBJ2-7): DAGVTQSPTHLIKTRGQQVTLRCSPKSGHDTVSWYQQALGQGPQFIFQYYEEEERQRGNFPDRFSGHQFPNYSSELNVNALLLGDSALYLCASSLEGEQYYEQYFGPGTRLTVT.

A few counts support this clone. The chain recombines TRBV4-1 with TRBJ2-3, with 9 nucleotides matching TRBD2. Germline CDR1 reads MGHRA; CDR2 reads YSYEKL. The CDR3 has 19 amino acids. Trimming cost V 0 bases and J 8 bases; bases outside gene matches: 18. The CDR3 DNA is TGCGCCAGCAGCCAAGATCTATTCGGGCTAGCGGGAATCTCGGCTACGCAGTATTTT. It is translated as CASSQDLFGLAGISATQYF.

This chain connects TRBV19 to TRBJ2-2, with D unclear. Trimming removed 3 bases at V and 7 bases at J, with 9 bases between. Germline assignment: CDR1 LNHDA and CDR2 SQIVND (reference sequence). The CDR3 contains 13 residues. CDR3 nucleotide sequence: TGTGCCAGTAGTATTGATCGGTACGGGGAGCTGTTTTTT. Its translation is CASSIDRYGELFF.

The chain recombines TRBV7-8 with TRBJ1-5; the match to TRBD1 covers 8 bases. The germline V gene encodes CDR1 SGHVS and CDR2 FQNEAQ. CDR3 length: 15 amino acids. The trim removed 2 bases at V and 5 bases at J, leaving 5 bases unmatched. CDR3 amino acids: CASSLSGQGYQPQHF. The CDR3, as DNA: TGTGCCAGCAGCTTATCTGGACAGGGATATCAGCCCCAGCATTTT.

The genes are TRBV18 and TRBJ1-2; 11 positions match TRBD1. Trimming took 1 base from V and 6 from J; bases not matched to a gene: 7. CDR3 length equals 16 residues. CDR1 and CDR2 (germline): KGHSH, LQKENI. In nucleotides, the CDR3 is TGTGCCAGCTCACCACTAACGGACAGGGGGCGCAATGGCTACACCTTC. Translation gives CASSPLTDRGRNGYTF. Together with reference TRBV18 and TRBJ1-2, the CDR3 gives the full variable domain: NAGVMQNPRHLVRRRGQEARLRCSPMKGHSHVYWYRQLPEEGLKFMVYLQKENIIDESGMPKERFSAEFPKEGPSILRIQQVVRGDSAAYFCASSPLTDRGRNGYTFGSGTRLTVV.

The chain couples TRBV11-3 to TRBJ1-2, with no clear D. From germline, CDR1 is SGHNT and CDR2 YENEEA. V gave up 5 bases and J gave up 7 bases, with 14 bases separating them. This CDR3 spans 13 amino acids. The CDR3 region is CASSLEGVGGYTF. In DNA form, the CDR3 reads TGTGCCAGCAGCCTCGAGGGAGTTGGTGGCTACACCTTC.

The chain combines TRBV11-3 with TRBJ1-1; 7 nucleotides align to TRBD1. There are 14 residues in the CDR3. Germline V CDR1 and CDR2: SGHNT, YENEEA. Trimming at V came to 7 bases and at J to 0 bases, leaving 5 bases not matched to a gene. CDR3 sequence reads: CASKEGGLNTEAFF. The CDR3, as DNA: TGTGCCAGCAAGGAAGGGGGCCTGAACACTGAAGCTTTCTTT.

Points on this clone: The junction departs from the called germline gene at one end, perhaps through a read error. CDR3 nucleotides: TGCGCCAGCAGCCCACAGGGTTCTGCAAACACCATATATTTT. It codes for CASSPQGSANTIYF. V gene TRBV5-1 combines with J gene TRBJ1-3; tentative D call: TRBD1 (6 bases). CDR3 size: 14 residues. Germline V gene data show CDR1 as SGHRS and CDR2 as YFSETQ.

This chain joins TRBV25-1 and TRBJ1-1, with 8 bases matching TRBD1. CDR1 and CDR2 from the germline V gene are MGHDK and SYGVNS. The junction had 7 bases not matched to a gene; V was cut back by 6 bases and J by 1 base. This CDR3 has 15 amino acids. CDR3 sequence: CASRGTGGQNTEAFF. In nucleotides, the CDR3 is TGTGCCAGCAGGGGGACAGGAGGACAGAACACTGAAGCTTTCTTT.

In this sample, this clone turned up many times. The chain carries TRBV5-1 and TRBJ1-1; D possibly corresponds to TRBD1 (6 bases). This CDR3 contains 11 residues. Trimming removed 3 bases at V and 8 bases at J, with 8 bases between. The V gene's germline CDR1 is SGHRS and CDR2 YFSETQ. CDR3 sequence (DNA): TGCGCCAGCAGCTGGGGGACAGAAGCTTTCTTT. This codes for CASSWGTEAFF.

The rearrangement links TRBV5-5 to TRBJ2-7, with no clear D. Trimming took off 7 bases at V and 3 bases at J, with 20 bases between the two ends. This CDR3 is built from 15 residues. Germline values: CDR1 SGHKS, CDR2 YYEKEE (reference sequence). This CDR3 is CASGPEAAEYYEQYF. The CDR3 nucleotides are TGTGCCAGCGGTCCCGAGGCGGCCGAGTACTACGAGCAGTACTTC.

V is TRBV18 and J is TRBJ2-2; 11 bases are shared with TRBD2. Germline V gene sequence: CDR1 KGHSH, CDR2 LQKENI. V lost 2 bases to trimming and J lost 0 bases; unmatched junction nucleotides: 5. The CDR3 has 18 residues. The CDR3 protein is CASSPIAGGPANTGELFF. In DNA, the CDR3 is TGTGCCAGCTCACCAATAGCGGGGGGGCCCGCGAACACCGGGGAGCTGTTTTTT. Based on the CDR3 plus reference TRBV18 and TRBJ2-2, the full variable domain is NAGVMQNPRHLVRRRGQEARLRCSPMKGHSHVYWYRQLPEEGLKFMVYLQKENIIDESGMPKERFSAEFPKEGPSILRIQQVVRGDSAAYFCASSPIAGGPANTGELFFGEGSRLTVL.

The V call is TRBV5-8, the J call TRBJ1-4, with a possible D match to TRBD1 (5 bases). V was pared by 1 base and J by 2 bases, with 15 bases between. Germline V gives CDR1 SGHTS, CDR2 YDEGEE. This CDR3 has 17 amino acids. The CDR3 here is CASSLRDGGVTNEKLFF. The DNA of the CDR3 is TGTGCCAGCAGCTTGCGGGACGGAGGAGTGACTAATGAAAAACTGTTTTTT.

The chain uses TRBV13 and TRBJ2-7, with D possibly TRBD1 on 6 matching bases. Germline V gene data show CDR1 as PRHDT and CDR2 as FYEKMQ (reference sequence). The CDR3 totals 15 residues. V dropped 5 bases and J dropped 5 bases, with 19 bases sitting between them. The CDR3 sequence is CASSIQGSGYHEQYF. CDR3 sequence (DNA): TGTGCCAGCAGCATACAGGGATCAGGGTACCACGAGCAGTACTTC.

This sequence joins TRBV5-1 and TRBJ1-6, with D possibly being TRBD1 (5 bases). This CDR3 comprises 17 residues. V lost 0 bases to trimming and J lost 7 bases, with 17 bases between them. Germline V CDR1 and CDR2: SGHRS, YFSETQ. The chain's CDR3 is CASSLAPGSSNNSPLHF. The CDR3 DNA reads as TGCGCCAGCAGCTTGGCCCCAGGGTCGTCTAACAATTCACCCCTCCACTTT.

This clone was seen just once. V gene TRBV5-1 combines with J gene TRBJ2-1, with 11 positions matching TRBD2. The J segment lost 7 bases and the V segment lost 1 base, leaving 4 bases of the junction unmatched. CDR3 length equals 15 residues. Germline-derived CDR1 and CDR2 are SGHRS and YFSETQ. The chain's CDR3 is CASSLTASGRNEQFF. For the CDR3, the DNA is TGCGCCAGCAGCTTGACGGCTAGCGGGAGGAATGAGCAGTTCTTC.